Only one count was recorded for the clone carrying this T cell receptor (beta chain). The antigen is unknown. The data stem from a study of T cell responses to AZD1222 COVID-19 vaccine. Study-wide findings and caveats: A rise in Spike-specific TCR breadth and depth followed two AZD1222 doses.

The ends lost 6 bases at V and 8 bases at J; junction bases unmatched: 9. Looked up from germline, CDR1 is MNHEY and CDR2 is SMNVEV (reference sequence). This CDR3 is 15 amino acids long. Produced via immunoSEQ multiplex PCR; TCRdb's table is partial and in-frame only. The sample comprises about 79,000 clones, roughly nine tenths of which are singletons, and roughly 30% rests with the top ten. This specimen was peripheral blood, taken 28 days after the second AZD1222 dose. The chain is built from TRBV27 and TRBJ1-3, with 11 nucleotides matching TRBD1. The sequence was collected from an adult who received the AZD1222 COVID-19 vaccine. The CDR3 spells CASSDAGTGGYTIYF. The CDR3 DNA reads TGTGCCAGCAGCGACGCCGGGACAGGGGGTTACACCATATATTTT.